The text below deals with one T cell receptor (beta chain). This clonotype has just a few counts. Its antigen is currently not known. No much larger clone exists at a distance of one base, and base qualities are not known. CDR3 length: 13 amino acids, cysteine to phenylalanine. Here the CDR3 DNA is all that survives: 39 bases in frame from base 1. CDR1 MNHEY and CDR2 SMNVEV are derived from the germline V gene (reference sequence). V was cut back by 3 bases and J by 8 bases, leaving a gap of 13 bases between them. This sample was included in a study of regulatory T cells in long-lasting Graves disease (dated by TCRdb to 2020 to 2023). General notes on the study: Persistent Graves' disease meant more than 5 years of antithyroid drug treatment with TSH receptor autoantibodies that stayed positive. Peripheral blood TCR sequencing and RNA sequencing compared persistent Graves' disease patients with newly diagnosed Graves' disease patients. The study was registered as a clinical trial and conducted in China. A total of around 35 samples underwent TCR sequencing, from roughly 13 patients with persistent Graves' disease and approximately 20 patients with newly diagnosed Graves' disease. In the clinical cohort, patients with persistent Graves' disease had used antithyroid drugs for an average of roughly 10 years.

Library method: multiplex PCR. Instrument on record: Illumina HiSeq 4000. iRepertoire HTBI primers and Arm-PCR amplification of CDR3 regions were used to construct TCR beta libraries. PCR products were gel purified before sequencing. The study's processing was this. Across samples, about 64 TRBV and 12 to 15 TRBJ segments were identified and used for gene usage analysis of CDR3 amino acid clonotypes. COPE and FqMerger were used to merge filtered high-quality paired reads into contigs. BLAST was used to align contigs to IMGT TRBV, TRBD and TRBJ reference genes, with CDR3 defined following IMGT. Any clonotype with a frequency above 0.1% was classified as a highly expanded clone. Shannon entropy was used to measure repertoire diversity, and the Gini coefficient was used to measure V-J evenness. Public clonotypes were defined as clonotypes shared by more than one individual. Clones were called with MiXCR by TCRdb after fastp trimmed the public reads at Q25, and only in-frame beta chains were retained. Each entry is one CDR3 protein sequence, shown with its most common DNA and genes. These V and J calls are TCRdb output, not the study's own analysis. The table for this sample lists under 500,000 distinct CDR3 sequences; less than 25% of them were counted only once. The ten largest make up approximately 7.8% of the sample.

Overall study outcomes, separate from this receptor: Only peripheral blood was studied, because thyroid tissue, the primary lesion, was inaccessible. The authors noted that the small sample size was a limitation that may lower accuracy. Preferential use of TRBV28, TRBJ1-2 and TRBJ2-5 was observed in persistent disease, whereas TRBV20-1 and TRBJ2-1 were favored in newly diagnosed disease. Only the TCR beta chain was sequenced and analyzed. Compared with newly diagnosed patients, persistent Graves' disease patients had lower TCR Shannon entropy and fewer highly expanded clones, which suggests clonal expansion. Persistent patients shared more public clonotypes among themselves (around 2,500) than newly diagnosed patients did (approximately 970).

The sample's time point, from its label and the paper: persistent/refractory GD, antithyroid drugs over 5 years with positive TRAb. RNA was extracted from PBMCs in TRIzol for both TCR sequencing and RNA sequencing. The diagnosis of Graves' disease was made according to American Thyroid Association guidelines. The patients came from an endocrinology department in Xi'an, China. Each patient gave about 8.1 milliliters of peripheral blood, collected in an EDTA anticoagulant tube. Ficoll Paque Plus density gradient separation was used to isolate PBMCs, and no additional T cell sorting was done. An Agilent 2100 Bioanalyzer and agarose gel were used to assess RNA quality, and a NanoDrop 2000 was used to measure RNA concentration.

The source is a female donor with Graves disease. Sequencing was performed on peripheral blood mononuclear cells (PBMCs), taken when the disease was refractory, from a patient treated with antithyroid drugs. The V and J segments used are TRBV27 and TRBJ1-1, with the D gene call left open. The nucleotide sequence reads TGTGCCAGCAGTTTGACCCGTAACAGAGAAGCTTTCTTT. Its translation reads: CASSLTRNREAFF.